These T cell receptor beta chains were read from a single sample in a study of neurological immune-mediated disorders. TCRdb reprocessed the 5' RACE reads via MiXCR and lists one record per CDR3 protein. Of roughly 75,000 distinct CDR3 sequences in the sample, 2.6% were seen once. Source material: PBMCs. These receptor sequences come from a woman under 40 with multiple sclerosis. Both conserved end residues are part of each CDR3. The D gene is left open where the match is weak. Clone sizes are shown as how often the clone was seen (once, few, many) or a class if it is expanded.

TRBJ1-5 | - | TRBV6-2/TRBV6-3 | many | CASVIRGDGQPQHF | TGTGCCAGCGTCATACGGGGGGACGGGCAGCCCCAGCATTTT
TRBJ1-1 | TRBD1 | TRBV5-1 | many | CATKPRDRMNTEAFF | TGCGCCACCAAGCCCCGGGACAGGATGAACACTGAAGCTTTCTTT
TRBJ2-7 | - | TRBV12-3/TRBV12-4 | many | CASSLGTVYEQYF | TGTGCCAGCAGTTTAGGAACAGTCTACGAGCAGTACTTC
TRBJ2-3 | - | TRBV29-1 | many | CSVEVESDTQYF | TGCAGCGTTGAAGTCGAATCAGATACGCAGTATTTT
TRBJ1-1 | - | TRBV20-1 | many | CSAWGPPAQVRGGDTEAFF | TGCAGTGCTTGGGGGCCACCAGCTCAGGTTCGCGGGGGGGACACTGAAGCTTTCTTT
TRBJ2-1 | TRBD2 | TRBV6-5 | many | CASSSLGLASNEQFF | TGTGCCAGCAGTTCCCTGGGACTAGCCTCCAATGAGCAGTTCTTC
TRBJ2-3 | - | TRBV5-1 | many | CASSAQQGVADTQYF | TGCGCCAGCAGCGCACAACAGGGTGTTGCAGATACGCAGTATTTT
TRBJ1-2 | - | TRBV7-9 | many | CASSRIGFDYGYTF | TGTGCCAGCAGCCGAATCGGCTTTGACTATGGCTACACCTTC
TRBJ2-7 | - | TRBV5-1 | many | CASSLAAAPSSYEQYF | TGCGCCAGCAGCTTGGCCGCGGCTCCAAGCTCCTACGAGCAGTACTTC
TRBJ2-3 | TRBD2 | TRBV20-1 | many | CSARDQAGGPHLTDTQYF | TGCAGTGCTAGAGATCAAGCGGGAGGGCCTCATCTTACAGATACGCAGTATTTT
TRBJ2-7 | - | TRBV3-1 | many | CASSQGVMRGEQYF | TGTGCCAGCAGCCAAGGAGTTATGCGGGGCGAGCAGTACTTC
TRBJ2-5 | TRBD2 | TRBV7-9 | many | CASRPGLALEGKETQYF | TGTGCCAGCCGACCGGGACTAGCGCTGGAGGGGAAAGAGACCCAGTACTTC
TRBJ2-1 | - | TRBV10-3 | many | CAISEGQGRANEQFF | TGTGCCATCAGTGAAGGACAAGGACGAGCGAATGAGCAGTTCTTC
TRBJ2-5 | TRBD2 | TRBV20-1 | few | CSARLIAGGPQETQYF | TGCAGTGCTAGATTAATAGCGGGAGGGCCTCAAGAGACCCAGTACTTC
TRBJ1-4 | - | TRBV11-2 | many | CASSFIRNEKLFF | TGTGCCAGCAGCTTTATCCGTAATGAAAAACTGTTTTTT
TRBJ1-1 | - | TRBV6-5 | many | CASSYSSGSEAFF | TGTGCCAGCAGTTACTCGTCCGGGAGTGAAGCTTTCTTT
TRBJ1-2 | - | TRBV20-1 | many | CSARSGQNYGYTF | TGCAGTGCTAGATCAGGACAGAACTATGGCTACACCTTC
TRBJ1-1 | - | TRBV29-1 | many | CSVVGTGHTEAFF | TGCAGCGTTGTTGGGACCGGACACACTGAAGCTTTCTTT
TRBJ2-2 | - | TRBV3-1 | many | CASSPLSATEYTGELFF | TGTGCCAGCAGCCCCCTGAGCGCGACAGAATACACCGGGGAGCTGTTTTTT
TRBJ2-5 | TRBD1 | TRBV20-1 | many | CSAPRDRGQETQYF | TGCAGTGCTCCCCGGGACAGGGGACAAGAGACCCAGTACTTC
TRBJ2-3 | - | TRBV5-1 | many | CASSLRGSADTQYF | TGCGCCAGCAGCTTGCGGGGAAGCGCAGATACGCAGTATTTT
TRBJ1-2 | - | TRBV5-6 | many | CASSGILEPNYGYTF | TGTGCCAGCTCCGGGATTTTGGAACCTAACTATGGCTACACCTTC
TRBJ1-5 | TRBD1 | TRBV27 | many | CASSRGDRRNQPQHF | TGTGCCAGCAGTAGAGGGGACAGGCGAAATCAGCCCCAGCATTTT
TRBJ2-7 | TRBD1 | TRBV5-1 | many | CASSLAGQGFYEQYF | TGCGCCAGCAGCTTGGCGGGACAGGGGTTCTACGAGCAGTACTTC
TRBJ1-1 | - | TRBV7-9 | many | CASSLWVAGTGTEAFF | TGTGCCAGCAGCTTATGGGTGGCAGGGACGGGGACTGAAGCTTTCTTT
TRBJ2-7 | TRBD2 | TRBV20-1 | many | CSATGTSGSYEQYF | TGCAGTGCCACCGGGACTAGCGGTTCCTACGAGCAGTACTTC
TRBJ2-5 | - | TRBV24-1 | many | CATSDSGTVQETQYF | TGTGCCACCAGTGATTCCGGGACGGTCCAAGAGACCCAGTACTTC
TRBJ2-1 | - | TRBV7-2 | many | CASSFEGYNEQFF | TGTGCCAGCAGCTTTGAGGGCTACAATGAGCAGTTCTTC
TRBJ2-5 | - | TRBV20-1 | many | CSAREPGRAVVGETQYF | TGCAGTGCTAGGGAACCAGGACGCGCGGTGGTTGGAGAGACCCAGTACTTC
TRBJ2-3 | TRBD1 | TRBV6-2/TRBV6-3 | many | CASSLQGARNGDTQYF | TGTGCCAGCAGTTTACAGGGGGCTAGAAATGGAGATACGCAGTATTTT
TRBJ2-3 | TRBD2 | TRBV20-1 | many | CSARSLAGGFTDTQYF | TGCAGTGCTAGAAGCCTAGCGGGGGGCTTCACAGATACGCAGTATTTT
TRBJ1-5 | - | TRBV6-5 | many | CASSSYSGYQPQHF | TGTGCCAGCAGCTCGTACAGTGGATATCAGCCCCAGCATTTT